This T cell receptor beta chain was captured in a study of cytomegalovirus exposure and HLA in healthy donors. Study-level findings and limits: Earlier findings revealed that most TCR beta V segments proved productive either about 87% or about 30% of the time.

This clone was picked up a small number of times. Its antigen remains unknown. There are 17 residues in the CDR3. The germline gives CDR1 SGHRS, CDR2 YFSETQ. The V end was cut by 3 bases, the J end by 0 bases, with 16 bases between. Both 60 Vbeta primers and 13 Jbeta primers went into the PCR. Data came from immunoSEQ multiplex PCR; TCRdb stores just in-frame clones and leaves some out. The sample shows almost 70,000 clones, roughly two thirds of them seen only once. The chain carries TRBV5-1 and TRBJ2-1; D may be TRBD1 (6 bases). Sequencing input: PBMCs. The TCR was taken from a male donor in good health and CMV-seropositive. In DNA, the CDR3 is TGCGCCAGCAGCTGGACAGTGTACGGTAGCTCCTACAATGAGCAGTTCTTC. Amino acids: CASSWTVYGSSYNEQFF.